A single sample is the source of the 20 T cell receptor beta chains below, sequenced in a study of T cell responses to AZD1222 COVID-19 vaccine. Some clones are missing from TCRdb's copy, which holds only in-frame ones; the method was immunoSEQ multiplex PCR. Here the sample spans 95,000 to 100,000 clones, around nine tenths being singletons. Sequencing was performed on peripheral blood, taken 28 days after the second AZD1222 dose. The receptors shown here come from an adult who received the AZD1222 COVID-19 vaccine.

The chain recombines TRBV30 with TRBJ1-4; no definite D call. This CDR3 has 13 amino acids. From germline, CDR1 is GTSNPN and CDR2 SVGIG (reference sequence). V lost 8 bases, J lost 5 bases, and 15 bases lay in between. CDR3 sequence: CASRARGNEKLFF. The CDR3 DNA is TGTGCCAGCCGGGCCCGCGGAAATGAAAAACTGTTTTTT.

The chain joins TRBV30 to TRBJ1-2; 10 nucleotides match TRBD1. There are 13 residues in the CDR3. With V trimmed by 4 bases and J by 3 bases, 2 bases remained unmatched. Germline CDR1 GTSNPN, CDR2 SVGIG (reference sequence). The CDR3, as DNA: TGTGCCTGGACCGGGACAGGGGACTATGGCTACACCTTC. Amino acids: CAWTGTGDYGYTF.

This clone was counted between two and nine times. The J gene is TRBJ1-6, the V gene TRBV7-8; no reliable D call. V lost 0 bases, J lost 8 bases, and 14 bases lay in between. Germline CDR1 is SGHVS and CDR2 is FQNEAQ. This CDR3 comprises 16 residues. Here the CDR3 DNA reads TGTGCCAGCAGCTTAGCGCGGGCGCGAGTCGATTCACCCCTCCACTTT. This encodes CASSLARARVDSPLHF.

The J gene is TRBJ1-3, the V gene TRBV7-7, with 8 bases lining up with TRBD1. Trimming at V came to 4 bases and at J to 4 bases, leaving 9 bases not matched to a gene. Germline CDR1 reads SSHAT; CDR2 reads FNYEAQ (reference sequence). This CDR3 contains 16 residues. CDR3 residues: CASSSPGQGTGNTIYF. The CDR3 DNA sequence: TGTGCCAGCAGCTCCCCTGGACAGGGTACCGGAAACACCATATATTTT.

The rearrangement links TRBV19 to TRBJ2-4, with 7 bases matching TRBD1. CDR1 LNHDA and CDR2 SQIVND come from the germline V gene (reference sequence). CDR3 length: 14 amino acids. The J segment lost 1 base and the V segment lost 5 bases, leaving 2 bases of the junction unmatched. Here the CDR3 DNA reads TGTGCCAGTAGTGGGGGACAGGCCAAAAACATTCAGTACTTC. Translating it yields CASSGGQAKNIQYF.

The CDR3 region has the DNA TGTGCCAGCACTCAGGGACAGCCGAATTCACCCCTCCACTTT. This sequence encodes CASTQGQPNSPLHF. The gene calls are TRBV2 and TRBJ1-6; 7 bases match TRBD1. The length of the CDR3 is 14 residues. Germline V gene sequence: CDR1 SNHLY, CDR2 FYNNEI. V was pared by 7 bases and J by 7 bases, with 7 bases of the junction left unmatched.

This sequence joins TRBV10-1 and TRBJ2-2; D unclear. This CDR3 contains 14 residues. V lost 3 bases to trimming and J lost 4 bases, with 9 bases between them. Per the germline V gene, CDR1 is WNHNN and CDR2 is SYGVQD (reference sequence). This chain's CDR3 is CASSEGSLTGELFF. The CDR3 DNA reads TGCGCCAGCAGTGAAGGGTCTCTCACCGGGGAGCTGTTTTTT.

The V and J genes are TRBV27 and TRBJ2-7, with 7 nucleotides matching TRBD1. CDR1 MNHEY and CDR2 SMNVEV come from the germline V gene (reference sequence). Trimming cost V 5 bases and J 3 bases; bases outside gene matches: 4. This CDR3 has 13 amino acids. DNA of the CDR3: TGTGCCAGCAGTGGGGGACAGCTCTACGAGCAGTACTTC. This sequence encodes CASSGGQLYEQYF.

The V call is TRBV29-1, the J call TRBJ1-1; 10 bases are a match to TRBD1. This CDR3 region has 13 residues. With 7 bases clipped from V and 1 base from J, the junction kept 3 bases outside the gene matches. Per the germline V gene, CDR1 is SQVTM and CDR2 is ANQGSEA. The CDR3 nucleotides are TGCAGCGCCCGGACAGGGGGGAACACTGAAGCTTTCTTT. It codes for CSARTGGNTEAFF.

The V call is TRBV19, the J call TRBJ2-5; 9 bases are a match to TRBD2. The CDR3 length is 16 residues. Germline V lookup: CDR1 LNHDA, CDR2 SQIVND (reference sequence). The J segment lost 2 bases and the V segment lost 4 bases, leaving 8 bases of the junction unmatched. This CDR3 is CASSTSGAAPQETQYF. CDR3 DNA: TGTGCCAGTAGTACTAGCGGGGCGGCGCCTCAAGAGACCCAGTACTTC.

The rearrangement links TRBV5-8 to TRBJ1-2; maybe TRBD1 (6 bases). The CDR3 is 15 residues long. Germline V gene lookup returns CDR1 SGHTS and CDR2 YDEGEE. V was shortened by 4 bases and J by 4 bases, with 17 bases between the two germline ends. Here the CDR3 DNA reads TGTGCCAGCAGCGTGGGACACCTCGTTTCCTATGGCTACACCTTC. Encoded protein: CASSVGHLVSYGYTF.

This clone was seen only a few times. J is TRBJ1-1 and V is TRBV3-1 (or the pseudogene TRBV3-2), with a possible D match to TRBD1 (5 bases). Trimming left V 3 bases short and J 4 bases short, with 12 bases between. Germline values: CDR1 LGHDT, CDR2 YNNKEL (reference sequence). This CDR3 comprises 14 residues. The CDR3 nucleotides read TGTGCCAGCAGCCAGGGACCCCGGGGCACTGAAGCTTTCTTT. Amino acid sequence: CASSQGPRGTEAFF.

The chain employs TRBV13 and TRBJ2-7; 11 bases line up with TRBD2. Germline CDR1 and CDR2: PRHDT and FYEKMQ (reference sequence). With V trimmed by 2 bases and J by 2 bases, 5 bases remained unmatched. The CDR3 covers 16 residues. The CDR3 region is CASSLPGLAVAYEQYF. CDR3 in DNA: TGTGCCAGCAGCTTACCGGGACTAGCGGTTGCCTACGAGCAGTACTTC.

V and J are TRBV2 and TRBJ1-4, with 7 bases aligning to TRBD1. With 8 bases clipped from V and 0 bases from J, the junction kept 9 bases outside the gene matches. This CDR3 region has 16 residues. Germline V lookup: CDR1 SNHLY, CDR2 FYNNEI. The DNA of the CDR3 is TGTGCCAGCCGTGTACAGGGGACTGCAACTAATGAAAAACTGTTTTTT. Its protein is CASRVQGTATNEKLFF.

V is TRBV6-2 or TRBV6-3 and J is TRBJ1-1; D gene ambiguous. CDR1 and CDR2 (germline): MNHEY, SVGEGT. This CDR3 has 14 amino acids. V was trimmed by 2 bases and J by 1 base, leaving 8 bases between them. As DNA, the CDR3 is TGTGCCAGCAGTTACCCTCAAAGGAACACTGAAGCTTTCTTT. Its protein product is CASSYPQRNTEAFF.

This chain uses TRBV2 with TRBJ1-2; 8 bases match TRBD1. The CDR3 consists of 15 residues. V trimming: 5 bases; J trimming: 1 base; junction bases outside the gene matches: 6. Per germline, CDR1 SNHLY and CDR2 FYNNEI. The CDR3 bases are TGTGCCAGCAGTACGAACAGGGGGAGTAACTATGGCTACACCTTC. As protein: CASSTNRGSNYGYTF.

The chain uses TRBV11-2 and TRBJ2-2; 7 bases line up with TRBD1. The V gene's germline CDR1 is SGHAT and CDR2 FQNNGV. The CDR3 is made up of 11 amino acids. J was trimmed by 6 bases and V by 11 bases; bases with no gene match: 3. CDR3 sequence (DNA): TGTGCCGGGACAGAGGCCGGGGAGCTGTTTTTT. This translates into CAGTEAGELFF. Full variable domain (missing parts from reference TRBV11-2 and TRBJ2-2): EAGVAQSPRYKIIEKRQSVAFWCNPISGHATLYWYQQILGQGPKLLIQFQNNGVVDDSQLPKDRFSAERLKGVDSTLKIQPAKLEDSAVYLCAGTEAGELFFGEGSRLTVL.

This sequence joins TRBV10-3 and TRBJ2-7, with a possible D match to TRBD1 (6 bases). Germline V gene data show CDR1 as ENHRY and CDR2 as SYGVKD. CDR3 size: 16 residues. V was cut by 2 bases and J by 3 bases, with 17 bases left in between. In nucleotides, the CDR3 is TGTGCCATCAGTGAGACGGACACAGGGTCAGGCTACGAGCAGTACTTC. It yields the protein CAISETDTGSGYEQYF.

The CDR3 DNA is TGCGCCAGCAGCCCGGGAGACGCCGGGGAGCTGTTTTTT. Amino acids: CASSPGDAGELFF. The V call is TRBV5-1, the J call TRBJ2-2, with D tentatively TRBD2 (6 bases). Trimming took off 4 bases at V and 6 bases at J, with 10 bases between the two ends. The germline CDR1 and CDR2 sequences are SGHRS and YFSETQ. The CDR3 runs 13 residues.

This chain links TRBV29-1 with TRBJ2-3; D might be TRBD1 or TRBD2, each matching 5 bases. The CDR3 spans 11 residues. Deletions cut 7 bases from V and 8 bases from J, with 13 bases between. CDR1 is SQVTM, CDR2 ANQGSEA, per germline. This CDR3 reads CSARGTGTQYF. The CDR3 nucleotides read TGCAGCGCGAGGGGAACCGGTACGCAGTATTTT.